This passage covers 2 T cell receptor beta chains from one sample sequenced in a study of T cell repertoires in cytomegalovirus infection. These receptors' targets are unknown. TCRdb re-called the reads with MiXCR, one entry per CDR3 protein. The table shows hundreds of thousands of distinct CDR3 sequences, with about 33% occurring only once. The specimen comprised cultured PBMCs, sampled from culture after CMV antigen stimulation. Every receptor here comes from a human donor in good health (CMV status not recorded). Some clones in this sample may be carry-over from other donors' samples.

This clonotype appeared once. The V call is TRBV25-1, the J call TRBJ1-5; TRBD1 matches at 10 bases. After removal of 4 bases from V and 5 bases from J, the junction contained 2 bases not matched to a gene. The CDR3 has 14 amino acids. Per the germline V gene, CDR1 is MGHDK and CDR2 is SYGVNS. The DNA of the CDR3 is TGTGCCAGCAGTGGGACAGGGGGATATCAGCCCCAGCATTTT. Translation: CASSGTGGYQPQHF.

V and J are TRBV12-3 or TRBV12-4 and TRBJ2-1, with 8 bases matching TRBD2. V shed 7 bases and J 11 bases; nucleotides not matched to a gene: 10. The CDR3 has 13 amino acids. The DNA of the CDR3 is TGTGCCAGCACATCGGGGGGGGTGGGGAAGCAGTTCTTC. It codes for CASTSGGVGKQFF.